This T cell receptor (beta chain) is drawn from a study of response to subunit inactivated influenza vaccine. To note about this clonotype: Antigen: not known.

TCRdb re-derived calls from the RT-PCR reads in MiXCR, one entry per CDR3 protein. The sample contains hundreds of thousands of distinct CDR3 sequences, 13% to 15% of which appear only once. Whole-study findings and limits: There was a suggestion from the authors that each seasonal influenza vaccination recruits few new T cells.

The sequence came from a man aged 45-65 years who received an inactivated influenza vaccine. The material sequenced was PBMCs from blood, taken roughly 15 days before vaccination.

The chain's CDR3 is CASSLSPLAGVSYEQYF. Written as DNA, the CDR3 is TGTGCCAGCAGTTTATCCCCCCTAGCGGGAGTATCCTACGAGCAGTACTTC. This chain connects TRBV12-3 or TRBV12-4 to TRBJ2-7; 10 bases agree with TRBD2. This CDR3 region has 17 residues. V shed 2 bases, J shed 1 base, and the junction held 8 bases outside the gene matches.